This TCR beta chain derives from a study of blood T cells in healthy people across ages. Combining a sample-barcoded 5' primer with a J-beta primer mix, a second PCR ran for roughly 7 to 12 cycles. TCRdb recomputed calls from the 5' RACE reads with MiXCR, one row per CDR3 protein. The table lists fewer than 1,200,000 distinct CDR3 sequences, approximately 26% of them singletons. The CDR3 length is 14 residues. Trimming pared 3 bases from V and 8 bases from J, leaving 15 bases between. Germline V lookup: CDR1 SNHLY, CDR2 FYNNEI. These records were also assigned to another study, of T cells of mothers and their children.

Sequenced material: blood. V is TRBV2 and J is TRBJ2-3, with a possible D match to TRBD1 (5 bases). The TCR was taken from a girl aged 2 to 9 in good health. The CDR3 nucleotides are TGTGCCAGCAGTGATGGCTCATTGGGGCTTACGCAGTATTTT. This codes for CASSDGSLGLTQYF.